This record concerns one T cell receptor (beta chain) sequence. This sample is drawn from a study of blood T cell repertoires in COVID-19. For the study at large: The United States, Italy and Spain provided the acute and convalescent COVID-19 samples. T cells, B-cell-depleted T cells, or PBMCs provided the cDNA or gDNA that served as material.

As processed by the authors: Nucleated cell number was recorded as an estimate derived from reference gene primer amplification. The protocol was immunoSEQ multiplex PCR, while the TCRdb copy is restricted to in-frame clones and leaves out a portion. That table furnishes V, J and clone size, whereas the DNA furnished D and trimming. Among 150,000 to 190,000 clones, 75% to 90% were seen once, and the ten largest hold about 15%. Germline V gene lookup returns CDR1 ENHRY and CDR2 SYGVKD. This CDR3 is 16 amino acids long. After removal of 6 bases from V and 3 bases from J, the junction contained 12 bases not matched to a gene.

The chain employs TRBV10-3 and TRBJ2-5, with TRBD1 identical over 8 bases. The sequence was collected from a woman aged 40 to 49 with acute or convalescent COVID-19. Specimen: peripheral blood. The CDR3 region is CAIRADRDLDKETQYF. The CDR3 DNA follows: TGTGCCATCAGAGCGGACAGGGACCTCGATAAAGAGACCCAGTACTTC.